This is a list of T cell receptor beta chains from one sample in a study of blood T cell repertoires in COVID-19. Some clones are missing from TCRdb's copy, which holds only in-frame ones; the method was immunoSEQ multiplex PCR. The table lists about 280,000 clones, around 92% of them singletons, with 1.5% to 2% in the top ten. Input material: PBMCs or T cells enriched from blood (not recorded which). These receptors all come from a woman aged 60-70 years who had recovered from COVID-19. The conserved cysteine and the conserved F or W are not part of the CDR3 here. Not every row has a clone size; where given, it reads once, few, many or a size class.

size	V	CDR3
once	TRBV28	ASSLGLSYEQY
NA	TRBV18	ASSRDSGANVLT
NA	TRBV11-1	ASSRSDRATEAF
NA	TRBV6-2/TRBV6-3	ASSSQGASYNEQF
NA	TRBV5-1	ASSGTGTSGYNEQF
NA	TRBV6-5	ASRETAYSGNTIY
NA	TRBV11-2	ASSSGLAGGFDTQY
NA	TRBV6-5	ASGANQPQH
NA	TRBV7-9	ASTVRLGALNYGYT
NA	TRBV11-2	ASSLPGGSGQETQY
NA	TRBV7-3	ASSRGQQETQY
NA	TRBV7-3	ASSLGAATETQY
NA	TRBV14	ASSSGTAYEQY
NA	TRBV11-2	ASSFLRADTQY
NA	TRBV24-1	ATSDGGNYEQY
NA	TRBV7-2	ASSWGRLGILYGYT
NA	TRBV2	ASVQGWSYEQY
NA	TRBV15	ATSREGSGRPNEQF
NA	TRBV11-2	ASTRIGSTGEQY
NA	TRBV7-6	ASSSRAGGPVYEQY
NA	TRBV6-5	ASSYDSGRKTEAF
once	TRBV3-1/TRBV3-2	ASSQQGVEKLF
NA	TRBV5-1	ASTPRTGGANYGYT
NA	TRBV9	ASSGSGTSGLLEQF
NA	TRBV6-5	ASSDRDGTEAF
NA	TRBV30	AWSTTTGELF
NA	TRBV25-1	ASSDRGGPYNEQF
NA	TRBV2	ASSVSVEGRGSTEAF
NA	TRBV3-1/TRBV3-2	ASSQSRQGDTQY
NA	TRBV24-1	ATSDPTGGLNYGYT
once	TRBV7-2	ASSLADSWGPSDTQY
once	TRBV2	ASRGTSGRAGEQY
NA	TRBV5-1	ASSLVPSGGRGNSPLH
once	TRBV3-1/TRBV3-2	ASSQSSGSRAF
NA	TRBV30	APPRAWTIY
NA	TRBV12-3/TRBV12-4	ASSLEADTEAF
NA	TRBV4-1	ASSQVDKYQPQH
NA	TRBV5-1	ASSLGTSTDTQY
NA	TRBV27	ASSSGGAKNIQY
NA	TRBV3-1/TRBV3-2	ASSQEHIPDTQY
NA	TRBV7-9	ASSHSRGQGMSGANVLT
NA	TRBV27	ASKRTETNEKLF
NA	TRBV29-1	SVEDPSGNSYNEQF
NA	TRBV19	ASSRGDQNTEAF
few	TRBV9	ASGQPEKLF
NA	TRBV14	ASSQDRQGTEAF
NA	TRBV9	ASSGGTSEGGELF
NA	TRBV15	ATSIDRGGGVTQY
NA	TRBV7-6	ASSLGAGLEQY
NA	TRBV7-9	ASSSRGVQETQY
NA	TRBV19	ASSRETQGASGNTIY
few	TRBV19	ASSRTGNNEQY
once	TRBV27	ASSLGGREMYEQY
NA	TRBV7-9	ASSLPTGTLPYNEQF